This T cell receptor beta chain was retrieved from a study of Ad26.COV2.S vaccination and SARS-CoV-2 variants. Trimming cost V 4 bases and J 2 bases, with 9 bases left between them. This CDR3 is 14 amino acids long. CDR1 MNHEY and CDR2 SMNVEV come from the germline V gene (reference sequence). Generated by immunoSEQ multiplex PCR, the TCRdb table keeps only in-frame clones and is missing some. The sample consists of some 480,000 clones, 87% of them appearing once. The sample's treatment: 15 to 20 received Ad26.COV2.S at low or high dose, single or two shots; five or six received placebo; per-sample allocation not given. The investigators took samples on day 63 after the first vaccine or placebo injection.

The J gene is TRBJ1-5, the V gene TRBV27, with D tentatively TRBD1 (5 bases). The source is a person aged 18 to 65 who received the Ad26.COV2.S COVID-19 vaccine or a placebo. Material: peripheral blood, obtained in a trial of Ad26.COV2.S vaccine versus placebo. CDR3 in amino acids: CASSWGSGNQPQHF. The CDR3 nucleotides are TGTGCCAGCAGTTGGGGGTCGGGCAATCAGCCCCAGCATTTT.